The rows below give T cell receptor beta chains drawn from one sample of a study of glioma-infiltrating T cells. From the multiplex PCR reads, TCRdb called clonotypes with MiXCR, one entry per CDR3 protein. There are around 93,000 distinct CDR3 sequences in the sample; around 37% occur only once, and 35% to 40% lies in the top ten. Material for sequencing was glioma tissue, nonneoplastic brain tissue, or PBMCs (not recorded which). The source of these receptors is a human donor with low-grade glioma or glioblastoma, undergoing nonglioma brain surgery, or in good health (not recorded which). CDR3s include the opening cysteine and the closing phenylalanine or tryptophan. Each record gives: J gene, V gene, CDR3 protein.

j_call: TRBJ2-5
v_call: TRBV28
cdr3_aa: CASSESGAGGLETQYF

j_call: TRBJ2-1
v_call: TRBV7-2
cdr3_aa: CASSLDSGSPYNEQFF

j_call: TRBJ1-2
v_call: TRBV5-1
cdr3_aa: CASSLDSYGYTF

j_call: TRBJ1-1
v_call: TRBV12-3/TRBV12-4
cdr3_aa: CASSLVQGWNTEAFF

j_call: TRBJ2-3
v_call: TRBV4-1
cdr3_aa: CASSQDGGRAEDTQYF

j_call: TRBJ1-5
v_call: TRBV18
cdr3_aa: CASSNTDNQPQHF

j_call: TRBJ1-1
v_call: TRBV15
cdr3_aa: CATSTRQVNTEAFF

j_call: TRBJ2-2
v_call: TRBV6-1
cdr3_aa: CASSELAGVTGELFF

j_call: TRBJ2-5
v_call: TRBV11-3
cdr3_aa: CASSNPEETQYF

j_call: TRBJ2-7
v_call: TRBV28
cdr3_aa: CASSPSLEGGSYEQYF

j_call: TRBJ2-5
v_call: TRBV2
cdr3_aa: CASRVSGGAGETQYF

j_call: TRBJ2-2
v_call: TRBV5-1
cdr3_aa: CASQRGSGELFF

j_call: TRBJ2-1
v_call: TRBV20-1
cdr3_aa: CSVFLACYNEQFF

j_call: TRBJ2-5
v_call: TRBV12-3/TRBV12-4
cdr3_aa: CASSQDRAEIQDTQYF

j_call: TRBJ2-3
v_call: TRBV29-1
cdr3_aa: CSAWTSTDTQYF

j_call: TRBJ1-2
v_call: TRBV6-2/TRBV6-3
cdr3_aa: CASRQQGWNYGYTF

j_call: TRBJ2-7
v_call: TRBV20-1
cdr3_aa: CSARSGRTSYEQYF

j_call: TRBJ1-1
v_call: TRBV19
cdr3_aa: CASSWGHSNTEAFF

j_call: TRBJ2-7
v_call: TRBV29-1
cdr3_aa: CSASGQSSYEQYF

j_call: TRBJ1-1
v_call: TRBV6-6
cdr3_aa: CASRAGQGGPGEAFF

j_call: TRBJ2-3
v_call: TRBV4-1
cdr3_aa: CDGSQVAGDKDTQYF

j_call: TRBJ1-2
v_call: TRBV5-4
cdr3_aa: CASSIGQAPNCGYTF

j_call: TRBJ2-1
v_call: TRBV6-1
cdr3_aa: CASNHLAGEINEQFF

j_call: TRBJ2-3
v_call: TRBV20-1
cdr3_aa: CSAETGTTSTDKQYF

j_call: TRBJ2-6
v_call: TRBV18
cdr3_aa: CGSSAQGQLSGANVLTF

j_call: TRBJ1-4
v_call: TRBV28
cdr3_aa: CASSFGGTSTNEKLFF

j_call: TRBJ2-1
v_call: TRBV14
cdr3_aa: CASSQYNEQFF

j_call: TRBJ2-4
v_call: TRBV27
cdr3_aa: CASSFGTSGPDTQYF

j_call: TRBJ1-3
v_call: TRBV6-6
cdr3_aa: CASSYSPRGYTTYF

j_call: TRBJ2-3
v_call: TRBV7-9
cdr3_aa: CASSSTSSTADTQYF

j_call: TRBJ1-2
v_call: TRBV27
cdr3_aa: CASSLKTGDHYGYTF

j_call: TRBJ1-4
v_call: TRBV5-1
cdr3_aa: CASSSNTATNEKLFF

j_call: TRBJ2-3
v_call: TRBV6-2/TRBV6-3
cdr3_aa: CASSESDRITDTQYF

j_call: TRBJ2-3
v_call: TRBV11-3
cdr3_aa: CASGMTSGRTTDTQYF

j_call: TRBJ2-2
v_call: TRBV6-2/TRBV6-3
cdr3_aa: CASRPTANTGELFF

j_call: TRBJ2-5
v_call: TRBV11-3
cdr3_aa: CASTNDRDQETQYF

j_call: TRBJ1-5
v_call: TRBV4-1
cdr3_aa: CASSQVNMVGSGDQPQHF

j_call: TRBJ2-1
v_call: TRBV5-4
cdr3_aa: CASSLDPGGTGHNEQFF

j_call: TRBJ2-5
v_call: TRBV7-2
cdr3_aa: CASSLVGTSGAKETQYF

j_call: TRBJ1-2
v_call: TRBV6-2/TRBV6-3
cdr3_aa: CASRKTGVAYGYTF

j_call: TRBJ1-1
v_call: TRBV19
cdr3_aa: CASTPFRQGAGNTEAFF

j_call: TRBJ2-2
v_call: TRBV6-2/TRBV6-3
cdr3_aa: CASKDDGKTGELFF

j_call: TRBJ1-6
v_call: TRBV7-9
cdr3_aa: CASSPSARDRQNSPLHF

j_call: TRBJ2-1
v_call: TRBV20-1
cdr3_aa: CNAIPLGGAYYNEQFF

j_call: TRBJ2-3
v_call: TRBV12-3/TRBV12-4
cdr3_aa: CASRDRGSDTQYF